One sample yielded the 10 T cell receptor beta chains listed below, sequenced in a study of tumor and adjacent non-tumor tissue in lung cancer. Three rounds of nested PCR, following a modified ARM-PCR protocol, produced the TCRbeta library. TCRdb re-called the multiplex PCR reads with MiXCR, one entry per CDR3 protein. The sample has about 120,000 distinct CDR3 sequences; approximately 87% are singletons. No cell sorting was done before RNA was extracted from the tissue. Sequencing was performed on lung tumor tissue. These receptor sequences come from a man in his sixties or seventies with non-small cell lung cancer.

Note on this clonotype: A read error is likely, as this CDR3 ends without the conserved phenylalanine or tryptophan. V and J are TRBV29-1 and TRBJ1-1; 8 bases align to TRBD1. The CDR3 is 14 amino acids. Germline V CDR1 and CDR2: SQVTM, ANQGSEA. V was clipped by 5 bases and J by 3 bases; unmatched bases: 8. Written as DNA, the CDR3 is TGCAGCGTTCCAGACAGGGGCAGGGACACTGAAGCTTTCATT. It translates to CSVPDRGRDTEAFI.

On this clonotype itself: A much larger clone differs from this one at a single base, so this may be a read error. DNA for the CDR3: TGCAGTGCTAGGCAACGGGGACAGGGGATTCTCGGCGAGCAGTACTTC. Encoded protein: CSARQRGQGILGEQYF. This chain uses TRBV20-1 with TRBJ2-7; TRBD1 aligns across 10 bases. The CDR3 has 16 residues. The V gene end was trimmed by 3 bases and the J gene end by 6 bases; junction bases not matched to a gene: 14. From germline, CDR1 is DFQATT and CDR2 SNEGSKA (reference sequence).

About this clonotype itself: Germline and junction disagree at one end, which may indicate a read error. The V call is TRBV20-1, the J call TRBJ2-7, with a tentative D call TRBD1 (6 bases). Germline CDR1 is DFQATT and CDR2 is SNEGSKA (reference sequence). The length of the CDR3 is 12 residues. This CDR3 reads CSSAGTLDEQYF. The CDR3 coding sequence is TGCAGTAGCGCCGGGACACTTGACGAGCAATACTTC.

Concerning this clonotype itself: This CDR3 fails to terminate in the conserved phenylalanine or tryptophan, so it likely reflects a read error. The V and J genes are TRBV29-1 and TRBJ2-7; no reliable D call. The ends were cut back, 7 bases at V and 6 bases at J, with 16 bases in the middle. This CDR3 region has 12 residues. Per germline, CDR1 SQVTM and CDR2 ANQGSEA. CDR3 amino acids: CSAWVRNPEQYS. The CDR3 bases are TGCAGCGCCTGGGTGAGGAACCCCGAGCAGTACTCC.

As regards this clonotype: Here the CDR3 omits its conserved ending phenylalanine or tryptophan, so a read error is the likely source. V and J are TRBV4-1 and TRBJ1-4, with a possible D match to TRBD1 (5 bases). Trimming took 1 base from V and 7 from J, leaving 16 bases between them. CDR3 size: 16 residues. Germline CDR1 MGHRA, CDR2 YSYEKL. The CDR3 loop reads CASSQVRGQGSEKLFS. DNA for the CDR3: TGCGCCAGCAGCCAAGTACGAGGTCAGGGTAGTGAAAAACTGTTTTCT.

V is TRBV28 and J is TRBJ2-5; perhaps TRBD2 as D (5 bases). Trimming took 6 bases from V and 7 from J, leaving 21 bases between them. The CDR3 has 15 residues. CDR1 and CDR2 (germline): MDHEN, SYDVKM. The CDR3 DNA reads as TGTGCCAGCAGCACAAGGCGGAGGACGGGTAGGACCCAGTACTTC. This translates into CASSTRRRTGRTQYF.

About this clonotype itself: One end of the junction fails to match germline, which may point to a read error. The CDR3 DNA reads as TGTGCCAGCAGTTTAGCGGGCGGAAAAGAGACCCACTACTTC. Translating gives CASSLAGGKETHYF. V is TRBV28 and J is TRBJ2-5, with D tentatively TRBD2 (5 bases). This CDR3 comprises 14 residues. CDR1 MDHEN and CDR2 SYDVKM come from the germline V gene.

Comments on this clonotype: This could be a read error, since a much larger clone is one nucleotide away. The chain couples TRBV30 to TRBJ2-1; 8 bases fit TRBD1. Germline V gives CDR1 GTSNPN, CDR2 SVGIG (reference sequence). The CDR3 totals 15 residues. The V gene end was trimmed by 2 bases and the J gene end by 7 bases; junction bases not matched to a gene: 10. CDR3 region: CAWSTDGQGMNEQFF. CDR3 coding DNA: TGTGCCTGGAGTACGGACGGACAGGGAATGAATGAGCAGTTCTTC.

Comment on this clonotype: A read error may be the cause here, since a much bigger clone is one base away. The chain couples TRBV28 to TRBJ2-3, with 7 bases identical to TRBD2. Per the germline V gene, CDR1 is MDHEN and CDR2 is SYDVKM. The length of the CDR3 is 15 residues. DNA of the CDR3: TGTGCCAGCAGTTTAAGCCAGACTAGCATAGATACGCAGTATTTT. Translated: CASSLSQTSIDTQYF.

Comment on this clonotype: One end of the junction is discordant with germline, which a read error may explain. V is TRBV24-1 and J is TRBJ2-3; 8 nucleotides line up with TRBD1. Germline assignment: CDR1 KGHDR and CDR2 SFDVKD. The CDR3 loop spans 15 amino acids. Here the CDR3 reads CVTSDQSQGVYTQYF. The CDR3 region has the DNA TGTGTCACCAGTGACCAGTCACAGGGGGTATATACGCAGTATTTT.